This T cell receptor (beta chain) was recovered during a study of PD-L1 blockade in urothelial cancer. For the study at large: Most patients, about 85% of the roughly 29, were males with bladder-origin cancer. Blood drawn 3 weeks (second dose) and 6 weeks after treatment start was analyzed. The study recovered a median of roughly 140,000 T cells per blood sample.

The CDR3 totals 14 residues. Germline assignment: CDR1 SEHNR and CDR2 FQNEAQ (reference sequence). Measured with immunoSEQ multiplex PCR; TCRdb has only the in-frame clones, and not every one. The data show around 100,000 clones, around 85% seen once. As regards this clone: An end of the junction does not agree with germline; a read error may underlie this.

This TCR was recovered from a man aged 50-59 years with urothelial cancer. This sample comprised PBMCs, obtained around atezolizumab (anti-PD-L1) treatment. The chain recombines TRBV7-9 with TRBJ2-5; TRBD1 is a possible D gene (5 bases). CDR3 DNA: TGTGCCAGCAGCTTAGGACAGCCCCAAAAGACCCAGTACTTC. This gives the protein CASSLGQPQKTQYF. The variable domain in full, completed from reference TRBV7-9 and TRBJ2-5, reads DTGVSQNPRHKITKRGQNVTFRCDPISEHNRLYWYRQTLGQGPEFLTYFQNEAQLEKSRLLSDRFSAERPKGSFSTLEIQRTEQGDSAMYLCASSLGQPQKTQYFGPGTRLLVL.